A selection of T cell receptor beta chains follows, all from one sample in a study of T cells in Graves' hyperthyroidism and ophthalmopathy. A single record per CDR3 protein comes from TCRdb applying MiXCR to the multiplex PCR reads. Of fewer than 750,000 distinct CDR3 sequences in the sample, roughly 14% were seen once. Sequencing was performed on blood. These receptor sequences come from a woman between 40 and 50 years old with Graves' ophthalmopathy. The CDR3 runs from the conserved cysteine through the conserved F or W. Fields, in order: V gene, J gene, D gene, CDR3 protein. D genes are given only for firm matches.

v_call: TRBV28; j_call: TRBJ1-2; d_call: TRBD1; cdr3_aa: CASSSGQGEGYTF
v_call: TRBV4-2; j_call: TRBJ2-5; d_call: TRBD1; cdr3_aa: CASSQGASGGFETQYF
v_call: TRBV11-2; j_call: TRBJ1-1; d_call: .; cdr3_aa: CASSFEGVGTEAFF
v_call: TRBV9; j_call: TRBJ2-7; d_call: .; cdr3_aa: CASSPHDDMDYEQYF
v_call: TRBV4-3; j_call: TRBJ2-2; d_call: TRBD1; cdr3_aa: CASSQEAGGSTGELFF
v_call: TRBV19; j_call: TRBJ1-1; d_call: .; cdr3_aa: CASTPRLTEEGEVFF
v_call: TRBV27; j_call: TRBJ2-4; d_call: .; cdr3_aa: CASRMDSSWGIQYF
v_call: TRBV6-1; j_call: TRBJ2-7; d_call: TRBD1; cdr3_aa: CASRMTGGWEQYF
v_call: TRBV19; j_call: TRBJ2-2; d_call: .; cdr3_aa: CASSADYTGELFF
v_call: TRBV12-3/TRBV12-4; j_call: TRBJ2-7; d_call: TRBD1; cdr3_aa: CASSSTQGARYEQYF
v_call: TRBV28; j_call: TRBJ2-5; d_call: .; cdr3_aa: CASTRSSGEWQETQYF
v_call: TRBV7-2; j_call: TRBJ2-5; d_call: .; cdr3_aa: CASSETGGLPQKTQYF
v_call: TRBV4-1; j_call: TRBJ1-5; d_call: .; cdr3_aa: CASSQDYRSNQPQHF
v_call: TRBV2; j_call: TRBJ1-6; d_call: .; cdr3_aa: CANQGVPYNSPLHF
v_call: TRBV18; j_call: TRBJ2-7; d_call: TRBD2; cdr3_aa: CASSPGGRISYEQYF
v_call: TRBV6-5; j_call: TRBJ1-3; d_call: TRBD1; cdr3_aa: CASSFDPKTGTGNTIYF
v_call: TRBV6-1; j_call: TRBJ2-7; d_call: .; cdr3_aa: CASVFGLPLYEQYF
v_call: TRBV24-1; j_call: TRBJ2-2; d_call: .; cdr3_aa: CATRSHKNTGELFF
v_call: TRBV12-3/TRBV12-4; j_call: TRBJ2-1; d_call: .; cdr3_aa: CASSLGSNEQFF
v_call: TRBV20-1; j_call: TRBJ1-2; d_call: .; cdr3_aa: CSALRGRDYGYTF
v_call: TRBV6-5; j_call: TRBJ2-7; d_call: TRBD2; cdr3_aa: CASSNPLAGNYEQYF
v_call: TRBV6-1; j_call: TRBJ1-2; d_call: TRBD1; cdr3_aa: CASRAPGQGNYGYTF
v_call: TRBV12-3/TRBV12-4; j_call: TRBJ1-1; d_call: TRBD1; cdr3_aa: CASSLGHTGGFVTEAFF
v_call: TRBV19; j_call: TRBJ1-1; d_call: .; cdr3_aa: CASSREGRNTEAFF
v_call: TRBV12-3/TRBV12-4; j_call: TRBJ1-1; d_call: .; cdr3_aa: CASNEGGEAFF
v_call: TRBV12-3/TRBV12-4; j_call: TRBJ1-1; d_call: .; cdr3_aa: CASGSTDGGTEAFF
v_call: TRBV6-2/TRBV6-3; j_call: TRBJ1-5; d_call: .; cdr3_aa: CASSSYRDQPQHF
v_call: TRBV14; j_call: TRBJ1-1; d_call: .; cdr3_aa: CASSQDPQGSAFF
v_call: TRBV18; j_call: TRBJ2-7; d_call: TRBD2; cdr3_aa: CASSSGAGGSYEQYF
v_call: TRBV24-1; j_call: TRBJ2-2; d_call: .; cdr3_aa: CATSDSHTGELFF
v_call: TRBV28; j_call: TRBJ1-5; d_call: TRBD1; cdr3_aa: CASQDRDSNQPQHF
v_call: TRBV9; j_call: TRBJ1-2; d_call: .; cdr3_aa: CASSVDGGFYGYTF
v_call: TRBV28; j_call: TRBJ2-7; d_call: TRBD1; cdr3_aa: CASSGGTGAYEQYF
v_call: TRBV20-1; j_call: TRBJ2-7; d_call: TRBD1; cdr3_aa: CSAGQAYEQYF
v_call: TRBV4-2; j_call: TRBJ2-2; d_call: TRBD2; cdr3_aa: CASSQGPGTSRSGELFF
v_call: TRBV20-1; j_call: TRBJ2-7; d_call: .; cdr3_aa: CSARVTKNEQYF
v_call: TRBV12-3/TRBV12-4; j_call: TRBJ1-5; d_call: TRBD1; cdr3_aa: CASSSTTGVSNQPQHF
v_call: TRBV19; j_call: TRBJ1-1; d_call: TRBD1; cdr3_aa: CASSITGEGAEAFF
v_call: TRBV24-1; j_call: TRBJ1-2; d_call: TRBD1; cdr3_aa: CATSALDRGVYDYTF
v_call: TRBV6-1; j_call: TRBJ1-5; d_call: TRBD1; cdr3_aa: CASIHRIDRGDQPQHF
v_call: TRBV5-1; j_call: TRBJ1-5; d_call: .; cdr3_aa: CASSLGGLVNQPQHF
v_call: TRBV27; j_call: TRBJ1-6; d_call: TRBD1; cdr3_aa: CASSLPRTGNSPLHF
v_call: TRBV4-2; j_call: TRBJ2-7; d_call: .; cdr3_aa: CASSQAVGVGYEQYF
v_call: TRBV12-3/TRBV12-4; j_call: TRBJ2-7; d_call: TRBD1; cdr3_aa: CASSLGLGTGGPYEQYF
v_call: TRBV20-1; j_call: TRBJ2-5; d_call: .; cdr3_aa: CSAREVQGEETQYF
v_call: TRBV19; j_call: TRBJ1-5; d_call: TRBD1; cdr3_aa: CASSIVGTGYNQPQHF
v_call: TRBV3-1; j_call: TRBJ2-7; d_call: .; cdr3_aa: CASSQGTAPYEQYF